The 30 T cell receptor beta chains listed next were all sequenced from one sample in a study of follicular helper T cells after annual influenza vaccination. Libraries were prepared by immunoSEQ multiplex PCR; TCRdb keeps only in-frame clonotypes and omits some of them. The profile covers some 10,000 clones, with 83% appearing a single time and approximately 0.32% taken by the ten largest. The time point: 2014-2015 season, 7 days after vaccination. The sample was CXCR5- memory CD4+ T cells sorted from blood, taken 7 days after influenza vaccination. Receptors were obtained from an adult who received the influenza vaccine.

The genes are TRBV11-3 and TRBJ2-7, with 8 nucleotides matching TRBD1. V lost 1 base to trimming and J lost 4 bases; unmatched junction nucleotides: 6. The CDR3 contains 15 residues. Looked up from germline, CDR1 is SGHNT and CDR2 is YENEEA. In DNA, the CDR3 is TGTGCCAGCAGCTTAGTAGGCCAGGGGGCTTACGAGCAGTACTTC. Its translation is CASSLVGQGAYEQYF.

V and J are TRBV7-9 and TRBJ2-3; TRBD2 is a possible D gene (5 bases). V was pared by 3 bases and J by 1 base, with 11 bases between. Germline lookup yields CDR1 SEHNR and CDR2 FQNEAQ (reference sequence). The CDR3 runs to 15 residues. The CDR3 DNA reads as TGTGCCAGCAGCTTCCCCCGGGGTGGCACAGATACGCAGTATTTT. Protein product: CASSFPRGGTDTQYF. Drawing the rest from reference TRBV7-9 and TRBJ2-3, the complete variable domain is DTGVSQNPRHKITKRGQNVTFRCDPISEHNRLYWYRQTLGQGPEFLTYFQNEAQLEKSRLLSDRFSAERPKGSFSTLEIQRTEQGDSAMYLCASSFPRGGTDTQYFGPGTRLTVL.

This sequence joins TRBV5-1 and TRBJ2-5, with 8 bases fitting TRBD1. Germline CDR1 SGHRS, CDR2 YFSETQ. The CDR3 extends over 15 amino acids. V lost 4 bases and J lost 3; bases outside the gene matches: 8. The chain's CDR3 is CASSAKGQVKETQYF. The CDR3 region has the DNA TGCGCCAGCAGCGCGAAGGGACAGGTCAAAGAGACCCAGTACTTC.

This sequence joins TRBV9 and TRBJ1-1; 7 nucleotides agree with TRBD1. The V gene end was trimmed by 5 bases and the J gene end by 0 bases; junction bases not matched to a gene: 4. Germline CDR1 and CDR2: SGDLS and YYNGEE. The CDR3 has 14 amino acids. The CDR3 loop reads CASSVGQMNTEAFF. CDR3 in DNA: TGTGCCAGCAGTGTGGGACAGATGAACACTGAAGCTTTCTTT.

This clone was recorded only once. CDR3 DNA sequence: TGTGCCAGCAGCGTAGCGGGGCACTCCTACGAGCAGTACTTC. Its translation: CASSVAGHSYEQYF. The chain carries TRBV9 and TRBJ2-7; D possibly uses TRBD1 or TRBD2 (5 bases each). Germline V gene data show CDR1 as SGDLS and CDR2 as YYNGEE. CDR3 length equals 14 residues. The germline V and J ends were trimmed by 0 bases and 0 bases, with 7 bases remaining between them.

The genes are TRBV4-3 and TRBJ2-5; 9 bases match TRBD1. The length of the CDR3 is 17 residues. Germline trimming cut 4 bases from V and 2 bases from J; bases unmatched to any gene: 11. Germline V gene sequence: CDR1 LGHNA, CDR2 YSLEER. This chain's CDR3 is CASSPRLPGQGQETQYF. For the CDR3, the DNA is TGCGCCAGCAGCCCAAGATTACCGGGACAGGGTCAAGAGACCCAGTACTTC.

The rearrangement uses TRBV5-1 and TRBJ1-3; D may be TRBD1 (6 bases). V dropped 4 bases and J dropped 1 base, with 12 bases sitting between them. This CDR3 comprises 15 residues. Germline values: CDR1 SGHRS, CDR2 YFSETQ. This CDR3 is CASSREGDSGNTIYF. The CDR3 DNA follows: TGCGCCAGCAGCCGGGAGGGGGATTCTGGAAACACCATATATTTT.

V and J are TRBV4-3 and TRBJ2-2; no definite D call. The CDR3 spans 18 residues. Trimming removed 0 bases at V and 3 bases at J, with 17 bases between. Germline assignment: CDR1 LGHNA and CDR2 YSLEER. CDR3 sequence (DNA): TGCGCCAGCAGCCAAGATTCTTTGGGCATGGGGTACACCGGGGAGCTGTTTTTT. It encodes CASSQDSLGMGYTGELFF.

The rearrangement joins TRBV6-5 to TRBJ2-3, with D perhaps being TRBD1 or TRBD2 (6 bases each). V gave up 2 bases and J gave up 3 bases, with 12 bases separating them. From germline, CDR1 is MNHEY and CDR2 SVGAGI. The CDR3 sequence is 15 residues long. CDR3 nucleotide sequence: TGTGCCAGCAGTTACCACGGGGGCTGGACAGATACGCAGTATTTT. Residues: CASSYHGGWTDTQYF.

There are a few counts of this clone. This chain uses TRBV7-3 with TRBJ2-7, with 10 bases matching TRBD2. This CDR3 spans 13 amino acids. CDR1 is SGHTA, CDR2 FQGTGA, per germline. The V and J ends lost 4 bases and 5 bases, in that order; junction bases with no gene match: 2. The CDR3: CASSSSGGNEQYF. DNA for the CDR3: TGTGCCAGCAGCTCTAGCGGGGGCAACGAGCAGTACTTC.

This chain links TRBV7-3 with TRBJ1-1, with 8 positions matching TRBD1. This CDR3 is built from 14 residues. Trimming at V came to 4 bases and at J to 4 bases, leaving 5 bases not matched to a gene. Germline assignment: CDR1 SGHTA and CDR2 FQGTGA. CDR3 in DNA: TGTGCCAGCAGCTCCACAGGGGGTGTCACTGAAGCTTTCTTT. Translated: CASSSTGGVTEAFF.

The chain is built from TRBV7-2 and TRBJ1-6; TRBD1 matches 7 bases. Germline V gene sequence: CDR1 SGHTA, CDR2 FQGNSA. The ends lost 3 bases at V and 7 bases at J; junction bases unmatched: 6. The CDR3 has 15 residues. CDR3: CASSFDRALNSPLHF. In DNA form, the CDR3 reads TGTGCCAGCAGCTTCGACAGGGCCCTAAATTCACCCCTCCACTTT.

CDR3 residues: CASSAPGRVETQYF. DNA for the CDR3: TGTGCCAGCAGCGCACCAGGTCGCGTTGAGACCCAGTACTTC. This chain joins TRBV7-2 and TRBJ2-5; unclear D gene. There are 14 residues in the CDR3. V was trimmed by 5 bases and J by 5 bases, leaving 15 bases between them. Germline V gene lookup returns CDR1 SGHTA and CDR2 FQGNSA.

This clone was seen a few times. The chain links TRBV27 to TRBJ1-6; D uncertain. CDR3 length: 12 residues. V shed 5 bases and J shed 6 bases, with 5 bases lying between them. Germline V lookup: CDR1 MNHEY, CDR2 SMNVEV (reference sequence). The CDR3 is CASSDPNSPLHF. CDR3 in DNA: TGTGCCAGCAGTGACCCTAATTCACCCCTCCACTTT.

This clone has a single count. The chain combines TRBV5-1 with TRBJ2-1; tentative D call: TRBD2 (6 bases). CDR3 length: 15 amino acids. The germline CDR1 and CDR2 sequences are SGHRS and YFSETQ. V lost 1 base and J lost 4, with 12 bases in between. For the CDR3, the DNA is TGCGCCAGCAGCTTGACGGCGGGGTGGTACAATGAGCAGTTCTTC. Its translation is CASSLTAGWYNEQFF.

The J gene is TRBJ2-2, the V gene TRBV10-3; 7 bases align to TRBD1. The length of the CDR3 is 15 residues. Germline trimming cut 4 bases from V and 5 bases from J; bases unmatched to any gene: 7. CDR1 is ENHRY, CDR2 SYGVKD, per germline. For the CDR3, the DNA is TGTGCCATCAGTGTAAGCTGGACAGGTACCGGGGAGCTGTTTTTT. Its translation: CAISVSWTGTGELFF.

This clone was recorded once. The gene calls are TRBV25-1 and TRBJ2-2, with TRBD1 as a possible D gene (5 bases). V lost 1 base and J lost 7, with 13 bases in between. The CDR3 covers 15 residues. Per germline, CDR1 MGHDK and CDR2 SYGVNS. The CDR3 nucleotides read TGTGCCAGCAGTGAATCCGAGGACATCCTCGGGGAGCTGTTTTTT. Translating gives CASSESEDILGELFF. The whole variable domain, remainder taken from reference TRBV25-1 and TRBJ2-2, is EADIYQTPRYLVIGTGKKITLECSQTMGHDKMYWYQQDPGMELHLIHYSYGVNSTEKGDLSSESTVSRIRTEHFPLTLESARPSHTSQYLCASSESEDILGELFFGEGSRLTVL.

The CDR3 protein is CASSPTGNYGYTF. CDR3 nucleotides: TGTGCCAGCAGCCCGACAGGGAACTATGGCTACACCTTC. This chain links TRBV7-9 with TRBJ1-2, with 7 bases fitting TRBD1. V was pared by 5 bases and J by 2 bases, with 2 bases of the junction left unmatched. CDR3 length equals 13 residues. Per germline, CDR1 SEHNR and CDR2 FQNEAQ (reference sequence).

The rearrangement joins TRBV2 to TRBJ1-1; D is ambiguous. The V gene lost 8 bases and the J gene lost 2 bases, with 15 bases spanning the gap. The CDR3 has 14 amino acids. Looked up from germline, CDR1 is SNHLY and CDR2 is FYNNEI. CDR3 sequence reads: CASHVTGTNTEAFF. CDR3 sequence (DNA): TGTGCCAGCCACGTCACGGGAACAAACACTGAAGCTTTCTTT. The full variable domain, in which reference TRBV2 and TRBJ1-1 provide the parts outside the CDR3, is EPEVTQTPSHQVTQMGQEVILRCVPISNHLYFYWYRQILGQKVEFLVSFYNNEISEKSEIFDDQFSVERPDGSNFTLKIRSTKLEDSAMYFCASHVTGTNTEAFFGQGTRLTVV.

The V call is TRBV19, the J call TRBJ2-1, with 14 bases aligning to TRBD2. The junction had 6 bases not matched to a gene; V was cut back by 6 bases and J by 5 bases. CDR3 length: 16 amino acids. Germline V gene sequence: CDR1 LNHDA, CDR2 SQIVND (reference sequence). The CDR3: CASRTSGGAYNNEQFF. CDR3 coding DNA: TGTGCCAGTAGGACTAGCGGGGGGGCCTATAACAATGAGCAGTTCTTC.

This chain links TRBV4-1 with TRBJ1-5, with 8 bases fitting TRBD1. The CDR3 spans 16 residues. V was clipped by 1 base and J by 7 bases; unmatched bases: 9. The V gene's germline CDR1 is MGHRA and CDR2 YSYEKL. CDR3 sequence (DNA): TGCGCCAGCAGCCAAGGTAATGCAGGGGGCTTACAGCCCCAGCATTTT. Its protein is CASSQGNAGGLQPQHF.

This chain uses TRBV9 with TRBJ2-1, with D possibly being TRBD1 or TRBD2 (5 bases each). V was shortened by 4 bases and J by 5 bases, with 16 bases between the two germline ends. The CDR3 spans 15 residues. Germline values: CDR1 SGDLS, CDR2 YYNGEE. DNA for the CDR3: TGTGCCAGCAGCCTACCCGGGACGAACGACAATGAGCAGTTCTTC. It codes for CASSLPGTNDNEQFF.

CDR3 DNA sequence: TGTGCCAGTAGCCTTTTGGGAGGGGGCACTGAAGCTTTCTTT. Translated, it gives CASSLLGGGTEAFF. The chain has TRBV19 and TRBJ1-1; a weak D match, TRBD1 (6 bases). Looked up from germline, CDR1 is LNHDA and CDR2 is SQIVND (reference sequence). This CDR3 is 14 amino acids long. Between the trimmed V and J ends, which lost 6 bases and 4 bases, there was a span of 15 bases.

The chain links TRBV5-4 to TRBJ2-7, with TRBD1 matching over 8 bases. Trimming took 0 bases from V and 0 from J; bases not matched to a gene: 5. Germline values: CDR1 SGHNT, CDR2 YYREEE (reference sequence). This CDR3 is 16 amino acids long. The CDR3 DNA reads TGTGCCAGCAGCTTGGGTTGGGACAGGACCTCCTACGAGCAGTACTTC. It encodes CASSLGWDRTSYEQYF.

The CDR3 is CASSLNGRGFQETQYF. For the CDR3, the DNA is TGTGCCAGCAGCTTAAATGGGCGGGGGTTCCAAGAGACCCAGTACTTC. The J gene is TRBJ2-5, the V gene TRBV7-2; 7 bases are a match to TRBD2. The CDR3 has 16 residues. The V gene end was trimmed by 2 bases and the J gene end by 1 base; junction bases not matched to a gene: 7. The germline V gene has CDR1 SGHTA and CDR2 FQGNSA. The whole variable domain, remainder taken from reference TRBV7-2 and TRBJ2-5, is GAGVSQSPSNKVTEKGKDVELRCDPISGHTALYWYRQSLGQGLEFLIYFQGNSAPDKSGLPSDRFSAERTGGSVSTLTIQRTQQEDSAVYLCASSLNGRGFQETQYFGPGTRLLVL.

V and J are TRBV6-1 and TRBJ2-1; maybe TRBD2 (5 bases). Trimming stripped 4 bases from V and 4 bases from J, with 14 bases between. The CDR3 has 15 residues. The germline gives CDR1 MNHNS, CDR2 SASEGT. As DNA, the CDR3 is TGTGCCAGCAGTGTTATCCACGGGGATTACAATGAGCAGTTCTTC. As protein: CASSVIHGDYNEQFF.

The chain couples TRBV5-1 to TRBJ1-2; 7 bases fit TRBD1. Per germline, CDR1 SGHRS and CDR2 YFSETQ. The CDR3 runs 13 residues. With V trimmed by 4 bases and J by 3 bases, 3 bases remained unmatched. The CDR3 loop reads CASSKDRDYGYTF. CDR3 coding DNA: TGCGCCAGCAGCAAAGACAGGGACTATGGCTACACCTTC.

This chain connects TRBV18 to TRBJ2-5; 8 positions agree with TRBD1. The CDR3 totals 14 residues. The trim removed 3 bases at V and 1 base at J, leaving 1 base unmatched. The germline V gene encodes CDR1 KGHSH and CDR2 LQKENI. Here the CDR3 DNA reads TGTGCCAGCTCACCTACAGGGGGCCAAGAGACCCAGTACTTC. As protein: CASSPTGGQETQYF.

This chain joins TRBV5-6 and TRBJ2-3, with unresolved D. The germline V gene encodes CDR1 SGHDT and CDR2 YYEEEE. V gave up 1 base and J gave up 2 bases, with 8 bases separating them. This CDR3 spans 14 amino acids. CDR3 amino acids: CASSLIRFTDTQYF. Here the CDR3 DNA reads TGTGCCAGCAGCTTGATTAGATTCACAGATACGCAGTATTTT.

The CDR3 DNA reads TGCGCCAGCAGCCCCGGGACTAGCAGCTCCTACAATGAGCAGTTCTTC. This translates into CASSPGTSSSYNEQFF. The gene calls are TRBV4-3 and TRBJ2-1; 9 nucleotides align to TRBD2. The germline V gene encodes CDR1 LGHNA and CDR2 YSLEER. V shed 4 bases and J 0 bases; nucleotides not matched to a gene: 4. The CDR3 is 16 amino acids.